This T cell receptor (beta chain) was obtained from a study of blood T cell repertoires in COVID-19 (dated by TCRdb to about 2020). In terms of the full investigation: Collaborator samples came from the United States, Italy and Spain and covered acute and convalescent phases of COVID-19. The material from the prospective study consisted of cDNA or gDNA derived from T cells, B-cell-depleted T cells, or PBMCs. Subjects who had been exposed to COVID-19, were actively infected with it, or had recovered from it provided the deeply sampled blood TCRbeta repertoires that made up the dataset. The repertoires were released in a freely available public database meant as a resource for research on the immune response to SARS-CoV-2. Samples came from the ongoing ImmuneRACE study (first 160 participants) plus 1,254 subjects from 6 global collaborators. Nearly every sample came with metadata listing a de-identified subject ID, COVID-19 status, age in years and sex. Where available, HLA class I and class II types were obtained from metadata supplied by the sample provider rather than from assay-based typing. Broad study findings and their caveats: Clinical and demographic metadata were provided uncurated, with the amount varying by source and participant.

Participants in the prospective study were enrolled through a virtual design, were aged roughly 18 to 100 years, and lived in some 24 United States geographic areas. In the prospective study, cohorts were assigned on the basis of participant-reported clinical history obtained from a screening survey and a study questionnaire. For ImmuneRACE Cohort 3, a participant was defined as recovered based on two consecutive negative NP/OP PCR tests, clearance by a healthcare professional, or resolution of symptoms. Mobile phlebotomists in the prospective study collected whole blood, serum and a nasopharyngeal or oropharyngeal swab from every participant. Additional blood draws and questionnaires over an approximately 2-month period could optionally be provided by prospective study participants. Before DNA extraction, blood samples from the prospective study were shipped at room temperature or frozen. The immunoSEQ Assay, a bias-controlled multiplex PCR, was used to amplify TCRbeta CDR3 regions from genomic DNA. The source study handled its data this way. The number of nucleated cells in each sample was estimated by amplification of reference gene primers within the assay. Sequence reads were collapsed and filtered to measure the absolute abundance of every unique TCRbeta CDR3 rearrangement. Productive Simpson clonality was computed per sample as the square root of Simpson's diversity index over productive rearrangements. Imported from immuneACCESS, the table was reduced by TCRdb to in-frame sequences with V and J called. These copies leave out some clones; in studies compared against another copy, an unresolved V gene accounts for under half, and the cause of the remainder is not known. That table furnishes V, J and clone size, whereas the DNA furnished D and trimming. The sample table holds some 210,000 clones, of which 70% to 90% were seen once. 9.2% of the sample comes from the top ten.

The trim is 4 bases for V and 1 base for J, with a gap of 16 bases between the germline ends. From its cysteine to its phenylalanine, the CDR3 spans 16 amino acids. The entry retains the CDR3 DNA only, 48 bases that are in frame from base 1. Sequences LNHDA (CDR1) and SQIVND (CDR2) are obtained from the germline V gene (reference sequence). Points on this clone: It has no known antigen specificity. Base qualities are not at hand, and no much larger clone is one base apart.

The source material was PBMCs or T cells enriched from blood (not recorded which). Recombination joined TRBV19 with TRBJ1-2; the D gene is perhaps TRBD1, from 5 matching bases. This clonotype was obtained from a man in his forties who had recovered from COVID-19. The CDR3 reads CASSTLGGDFNYGYTF. The DNA sequence follows: TGTGCCAGTAGTACCCTCGGAGGGGATTTTAACTATGGCTACACCTTC.